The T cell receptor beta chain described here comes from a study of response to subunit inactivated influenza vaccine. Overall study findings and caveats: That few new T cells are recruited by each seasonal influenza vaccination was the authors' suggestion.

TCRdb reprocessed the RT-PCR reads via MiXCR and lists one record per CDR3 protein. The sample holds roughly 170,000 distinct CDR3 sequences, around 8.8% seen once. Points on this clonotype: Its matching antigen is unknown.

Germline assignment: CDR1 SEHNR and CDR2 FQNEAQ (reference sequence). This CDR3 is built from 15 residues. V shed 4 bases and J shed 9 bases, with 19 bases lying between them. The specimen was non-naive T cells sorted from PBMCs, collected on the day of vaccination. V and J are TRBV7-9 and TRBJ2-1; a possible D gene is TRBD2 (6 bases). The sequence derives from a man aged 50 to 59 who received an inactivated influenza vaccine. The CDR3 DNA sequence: TGTGCCAGCAGCTCAACTTTGGGGGGAGGTCTTGAGCAGTTCTTC. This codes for CASSSTLGGGLEQFF.